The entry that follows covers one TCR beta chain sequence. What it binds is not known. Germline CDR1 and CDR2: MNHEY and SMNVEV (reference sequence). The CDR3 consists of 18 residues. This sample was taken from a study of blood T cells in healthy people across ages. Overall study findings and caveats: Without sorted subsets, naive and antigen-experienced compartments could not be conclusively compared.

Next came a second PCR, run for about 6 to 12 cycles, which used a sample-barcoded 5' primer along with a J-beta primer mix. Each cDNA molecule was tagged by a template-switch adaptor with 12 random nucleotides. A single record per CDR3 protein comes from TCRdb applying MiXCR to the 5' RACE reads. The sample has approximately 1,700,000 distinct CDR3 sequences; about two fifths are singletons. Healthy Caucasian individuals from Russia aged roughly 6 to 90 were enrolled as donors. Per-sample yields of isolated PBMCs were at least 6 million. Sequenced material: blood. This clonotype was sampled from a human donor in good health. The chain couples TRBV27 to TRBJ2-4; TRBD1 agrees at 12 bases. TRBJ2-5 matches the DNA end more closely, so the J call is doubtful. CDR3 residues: CASSLKLVSGQGAETQYF. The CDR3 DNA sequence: TGTGCCAGCAGTTTAAAATTGGTATCGGGACAGGGGGCAGAGACCCAGTACTTC.